One and the same sample provided the 12 T cell receptor beta chains below, sequenced in a study of T-cell memory formation after mild COVID-19. Each CDR3 protein gets one entry after TCRdb re-called the 5' RACE reads with MiXCR. The table has about 500,000 distinct CDR3 sequences, around 20% seen once. Material for sequencing was PBMCs or a T cell subset sorted from them (not recorded which). These receptors all come from an adult woman who had mild COVID-19 (a few samples of this study predate the infection). Cell type and time point are not known.

Worth noting for this clonotype: An end of the junction differs from the germline gene, which may be a read error. This rearrangement joins TRBV12-3 or TRBV12-4 to TRBJ1-5, with D possibly matching TRBD1 (6 bases). The CDR3 runs 18 residues. The CDR3 DNA reads as TGTGCCAGTAGTTTCGACCACTTGAGGGGGGCCGAGAATCAGCCCCAGCATTTT. This codes for CASSFDHLRGAENQPQHF.

This clonotype has a handful of counts. The chain recombines TRBV6-2 or TRBV6-3 with TRBJ2-7, with TRBD1 matching over 9 bases. Germline trimming cut 2 bases from V and 2 bases from J; bases unmatched to any gene: 7. The V gene's germline CDR1 is MNHEY and CDR2 SVGEGT. CDR3 length: 16 amino acids. The CDR3 loop reads CASSYSEDRGTYEQYF. The CDR3 nucleotides are TGTGCCAGCAGTTACAGTGAGGACAGGGGCACCTACGAGCAGTACTTC.

This clonotype was seen only a few times. CDR3 amino acids: CASSLQSGGGGEQYF. The DNA of the CDR3 is TGTGCCAGCAGTTTACAATCGGGGGGCGGAGGCGAGCAGTACTTC. V is TRBV12-3 or TRBV12-4 and J is TRBJ2-7, with D tentatively TRBD2 (7 bases). V dropped 2 bases and J dropped 6 bases, with 17 bases sitting between them. The CDR3 runs 15 residues.

This clonotype has only a few counts. The CDR3 coding sequence is TGTGCCAGCAGCGTTAGACGGACTACTCAAGTCGAGCAGTACTTC. Translated: CASSVRRTTQVEQYF. V gene TRBV7-8 combines with J gene TRBJ2-7, with TRBD2 as a possible D gene (6 bases). Between the trimmed V and J ends, which lost 5 bases and 6 bases, there was a span of 20 bases. The V gene's germline CDR1 is SGHVS and CDR2 FQNEAQ. The CDR3 loop spans 15 amino acids. Combining the CDR3 with reference TRBV7-8 and TRBJ2-7 gives the whole variable domain GAGVSQSPRYKVAKRGQDVALRCDPISGHVSLFWYQQALGQGPEFLTYFQNEAQLDKSGLPSDRFFAERPEGSVSTLKIQRTQQEDSAVYLCASSVRRTTQVEQYFGPGTRLTVT.

The sample holds a few counts of this clonotype. CDR3 bases: TGCGCCAGCAGCCGCAATACGGGACAGAAACTGTTTTTT. Translated: CASSRNTGQKLFF. This chain links TRBV5-1 with TRBJ1-4; 7 bases map to TRBD1. Germline V gene lookup returns CDR1 SGHRS and CDR2 YFSETQ. The V segment lost 4 bases and the J segment 11 bases; nucleotides outside the gene matches: 8. The CDR3 has 13 residues. The complete variable domain, with remaining parts taken from reference TRBV5-1 and TRBJ1-4, reads KAGVTQTPRYLIKTRGQQVTLSCSPISGHRSVSWYQQTPGQGLQFLFEYFSETQRNKGNFPGRFSGRQFSNSRSEMNVSTLELGDSALYLCASSRNTGQKLFFGSGTQLSVL.

This clonotype was found many times. The chain recombines TRBV25-1 with TRBJ2-5; D is perhaps TRBD2 (5 bases). CDR1 MGHDK and CDR2 SYGVNS come from the germline V gene. There are 10 residues in the CDR3. Trimming pared 9 bases from V and 4 bases from J, leaving 6 bases between. The CDR3 loop reads CASEGETQYF. Written as DNA, the CDR3 is TGTGCCAGTGAGGGAGAGACCCAGTACTTC.

The gene calls are TRBV7-8 and TRBJ2-5; 9 nucleotides agree with TRBD1. J gave up 0 bases and V 5 bases, and 7 bases lay outside the gene matches. Germline assignment: CDR1 SGHVS and CDR2 FQNEAQ. The CDR3 totals 16 residues. In DNA form, the CDR3 reads TGTGCCAGCAGCCCCGGGACAGGGAGGCACCAAGAGACCCAGTACTTC. This encodes CASSPGTGRHQETQYF.

The rearrangement links TRBV3-1 to TRBJ1-2; D ambiguous. This CDR3 is 15 amino acids long. V lost 4 bases to trimming and J lost 8 bases, with 20 bases between them. Germline CDR1 reads LGHDT; CDR2 reads YNNKEL (reference sequence). CDR3 nucleotide sequence: TGTGCCAGCAGCCCCGAGGGTTACGGCGGATACGGCTACACCTTC. This encodes CASSPEGYGGYGYTF. Supplemented by reference TRBV3-1 and TRBJ1-2, the full variable domain reads DTAVSQTPKYLVTQMGNDKSIKCEQNLGHDTMYWYKQDSKKFLKIMFSYNNKELIINETVPNRFSPKSPDKAHLNLHINSLELGDSAVYFCASSPEGYGGYGYTFGSGTRLTVV.

This clonotype was recorded a few times. The chain combines TRBV7-2 with TRBJ2-5; D gene unclear. Trimming took off 2 bases at V and 0 bases at J, with 10 bases between the two ends. CDR3 length: 15 amino acids. Per the germline V gene, CDR1 is SGHTA and CDR2 is FQGNSA. The CDR3 loop is CASSLQQGYQETQYF. CDR3 in DNA: TGTGCCAGCAGCTTACAGCAAGGCTACCAAGAGACCCAGTACTTC.

The V and J genes are TRBV7-8 and TRBJ2-1; a possible D gene is TRBD2 (6 bases). This CDR3 spans 19 amino acids. Germline values: CDR1 SGHVS, CDR2 FQNEAQ. V gave up 4 bases and J gave up 9 bases, with 31 bases separating them. CDR3 nucleotide sequence: TGTGCCAGCAGCTCTACACGGAGACTAGTTTCCCAGGTAGGGCTTGAGCAGTTCTTC. Amino acid sequence: CASSSTRRLVSQVGLEQFF.

This clonotype was observed many times. V gene TRBV7-2 combines with J gene TRBJ1-2; 10 positions match TRBD1. Germline V gene sequence: CDR1 SGHTA, CDR2 FQGNSA. This CDR3 is 14 amino acids long. V gave up 7 bases and J gave up 4 bases; unmatched junction bases: 6. Written as DNA, the CDR3 is TGTGCCAGCACCACCGGGACAGGGGTCTATGGCTACACCTTC. Translated: CASTTGTGVYGYTF.

This clonotype occurred a few times. The V gene is TRBV4-2, the J gene TRBJ2-5; tentatively, D is TRBD1 or TRBD2 (5 bases each). CDR3 length: 14 residues. Germline assignment: CDR1 LGHNA and CDR2 YNFKEQ. Deletions cut 1 base from V and 5 bases from J, with 11 bases between. The CDR3 reads CASSQVGGTETQYF. The CDR3, as DNA: TGTGCCAGCAGCCAAGTCGGTGGGACGGAGACCCAGTACTTC.